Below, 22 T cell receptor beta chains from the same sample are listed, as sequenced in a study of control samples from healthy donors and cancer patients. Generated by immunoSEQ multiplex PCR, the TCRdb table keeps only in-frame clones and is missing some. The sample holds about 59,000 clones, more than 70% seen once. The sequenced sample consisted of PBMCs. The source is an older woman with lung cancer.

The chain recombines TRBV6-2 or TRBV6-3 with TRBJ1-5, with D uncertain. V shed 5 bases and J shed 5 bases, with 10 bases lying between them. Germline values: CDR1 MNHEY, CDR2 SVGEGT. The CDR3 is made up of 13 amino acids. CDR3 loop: CASSKETDQPQHF. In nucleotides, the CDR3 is TGTGCCAGCAGTAAGGAAACGGATCAGCCCCAGCATTTT.

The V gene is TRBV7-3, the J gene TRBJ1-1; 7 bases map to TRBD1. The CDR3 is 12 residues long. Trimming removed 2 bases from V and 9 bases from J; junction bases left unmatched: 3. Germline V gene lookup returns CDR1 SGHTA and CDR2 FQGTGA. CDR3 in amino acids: CASSLVGQKAFF. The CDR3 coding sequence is TGTGCCAGCAGCTTAGTGGGACAGAAAGCTTTCTTT.

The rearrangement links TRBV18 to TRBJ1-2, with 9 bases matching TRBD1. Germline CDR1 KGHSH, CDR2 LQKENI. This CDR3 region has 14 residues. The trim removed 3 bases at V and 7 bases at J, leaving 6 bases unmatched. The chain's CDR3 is CASSPSTGGRGYTF. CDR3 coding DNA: TGTGCCAGCTCACCGTCTACAGGGGGCCGTGGCTACACCTTC.

The CDR3 spells CASTNIRGSYEQYF. Written as DNA, the CDR3 is TGTGCCAGCACCAACATCAGGGGCTCCTACGAGCAGTACTTC. The chain joins TRBV28 to TRBJ2-7; tentatively, D is TRBD1 (6 bases). V gave up 7 bases and J gave up 0 bases, with 13 bases separating them. Per the germline V gene, CDR1 is MDHEN and CDR2 is SYDVKM. The CDR3 extends over 14 amino acids.

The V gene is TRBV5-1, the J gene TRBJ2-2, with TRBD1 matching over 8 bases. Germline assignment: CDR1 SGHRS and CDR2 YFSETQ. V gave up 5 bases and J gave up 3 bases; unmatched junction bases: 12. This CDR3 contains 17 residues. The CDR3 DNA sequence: TGCGCCAGCAGAGCGGACAGGGCAGGGTTATACACCGGGGAGCTGTTTTTT. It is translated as CASRADRAGLYTGELFF. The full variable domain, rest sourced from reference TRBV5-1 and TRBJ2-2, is KAGVTQTPRYLIKTRGQQVTLSCSPISGHRSVSWYQQTPGQGLQFLFEYFSETQRNKGNFPGRFSGRQFSNSRSEMNVSTLELGDSALYLCASRADRAGLYTGELFFGEGSRLTVL.

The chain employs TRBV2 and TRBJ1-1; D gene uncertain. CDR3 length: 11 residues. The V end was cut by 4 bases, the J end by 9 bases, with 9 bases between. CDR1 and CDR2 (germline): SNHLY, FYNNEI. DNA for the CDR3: TGTGCCAGCAGTGCGACACCTAAAGCTTTCTTT. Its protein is CASSATPKAFF.

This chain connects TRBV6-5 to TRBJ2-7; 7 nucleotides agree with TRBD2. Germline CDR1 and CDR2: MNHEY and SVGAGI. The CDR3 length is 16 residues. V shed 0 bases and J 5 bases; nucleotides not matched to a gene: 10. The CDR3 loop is CASSYSIPGGIDEQYF. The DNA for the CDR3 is TGTGCCAGCAGTTACTCGATTCCGGGAGGTATCGACGAGCAGTACTTC.

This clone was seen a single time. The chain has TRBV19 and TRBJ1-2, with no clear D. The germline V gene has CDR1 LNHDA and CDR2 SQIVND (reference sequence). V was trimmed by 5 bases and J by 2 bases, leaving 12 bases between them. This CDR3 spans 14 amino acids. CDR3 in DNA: TGTGCCAGTAGTCTCTCTGGGCAGAACTATGGCTACACCTTC. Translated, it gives CASSLSGQNYGYTF. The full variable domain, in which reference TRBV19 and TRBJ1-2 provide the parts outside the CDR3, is DGGITQSPKYLFRKEGQNVTLSCEQNLNHDAMYWYRQDPGQGLRLIYYSQIVNDFQKGDIAEGYSVSREKKESFPLTVTSAQKNPTAFYLCASSLSGQNYGYTFGSGTRLTVV.

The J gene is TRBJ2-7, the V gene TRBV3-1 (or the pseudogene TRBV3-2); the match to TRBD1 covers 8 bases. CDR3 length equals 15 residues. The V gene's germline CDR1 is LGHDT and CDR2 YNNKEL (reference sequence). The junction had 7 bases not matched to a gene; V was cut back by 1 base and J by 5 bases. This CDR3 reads CASSQVQGARDEQYF. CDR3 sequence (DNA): TGTGCCAGCAGCCAAGTCCAGGGGGCGAGGGACGAGCAGTACTTC.

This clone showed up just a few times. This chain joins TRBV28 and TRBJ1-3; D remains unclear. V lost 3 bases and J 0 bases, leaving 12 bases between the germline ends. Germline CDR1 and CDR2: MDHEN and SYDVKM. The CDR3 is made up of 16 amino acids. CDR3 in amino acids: CASSLVTLGSGNTIYF. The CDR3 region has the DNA TGTGCCAGCAGTTTGGTCACCCTCGGCTCTGGAAACACCATATATTTT.

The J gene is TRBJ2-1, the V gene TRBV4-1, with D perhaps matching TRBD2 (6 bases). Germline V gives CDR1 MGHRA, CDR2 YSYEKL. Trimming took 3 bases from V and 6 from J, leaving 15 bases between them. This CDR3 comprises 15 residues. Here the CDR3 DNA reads TGCGCCAGCAGCCATCCGACTAGATCTCTCAATGAGCAGTTCTTC. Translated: CASSHPTRSLNEQFF.

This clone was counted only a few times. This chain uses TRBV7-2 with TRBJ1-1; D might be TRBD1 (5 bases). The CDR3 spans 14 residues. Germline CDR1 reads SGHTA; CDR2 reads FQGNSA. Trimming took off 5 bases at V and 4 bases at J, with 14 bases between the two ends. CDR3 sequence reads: CASSAHQGGTEAFF. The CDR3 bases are TGTGCCAGCAGCGCACATCAGGGTGGCACTGAAGCTTTCTTT.

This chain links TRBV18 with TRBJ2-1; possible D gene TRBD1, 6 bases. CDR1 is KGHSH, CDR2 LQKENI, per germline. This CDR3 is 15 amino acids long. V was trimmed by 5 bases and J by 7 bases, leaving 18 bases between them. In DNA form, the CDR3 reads TGTGCCAGCTCAACAACAGGGTATCGAGGGAATGAGCAGTTCTTC. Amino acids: CASSTTGYRGNEQFF.

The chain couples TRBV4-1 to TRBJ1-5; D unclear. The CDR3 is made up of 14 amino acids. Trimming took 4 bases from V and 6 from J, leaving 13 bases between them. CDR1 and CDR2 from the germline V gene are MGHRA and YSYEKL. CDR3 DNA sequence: TGCGCCAGCAGCCCCAAAAGGTTCGGTCAGCCCCAGCATTTT. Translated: CASSPKRFGQPQHF.

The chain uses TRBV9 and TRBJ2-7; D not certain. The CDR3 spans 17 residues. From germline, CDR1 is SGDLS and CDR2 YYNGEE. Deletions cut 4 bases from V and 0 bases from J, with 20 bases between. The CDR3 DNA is TGTGCCAGCAGCAAAGGACGGAGCCCCTCAACCTCCTACGAGCAGTACTTC. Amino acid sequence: CASSKGRSPSTSYEQYF.

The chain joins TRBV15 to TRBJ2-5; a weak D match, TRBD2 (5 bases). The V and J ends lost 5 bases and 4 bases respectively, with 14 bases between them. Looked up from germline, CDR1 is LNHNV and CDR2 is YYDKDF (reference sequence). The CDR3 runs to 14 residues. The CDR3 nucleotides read TGTGCCACCAGCCAGAGGGAAGGTCTAGAGACCCAGTACTTC. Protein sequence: CATSQREGLETQYF.

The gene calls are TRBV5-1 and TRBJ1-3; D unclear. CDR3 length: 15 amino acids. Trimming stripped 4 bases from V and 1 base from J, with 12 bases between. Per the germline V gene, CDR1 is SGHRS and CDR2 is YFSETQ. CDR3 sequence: CASSPTGVSGNTIYF. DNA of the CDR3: TGCGCCAGCAGCCCCACCGGGGTATCTGGAAACACCATATATTTT.

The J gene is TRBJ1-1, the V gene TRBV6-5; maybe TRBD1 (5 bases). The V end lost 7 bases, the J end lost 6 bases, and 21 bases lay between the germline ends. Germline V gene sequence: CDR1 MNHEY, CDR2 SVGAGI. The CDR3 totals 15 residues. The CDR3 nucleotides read TGTGCCAGCATTAAGGATGGGACCAGATCCCCTGAAGCTTTCTTT. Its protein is CASIKDGTRSPEAFF.

The CDR3 DNA reads TGCGCCAGCAGCTTGGGACAGATTGTTAATGAAAAACTGTTTTTT. Translated, it gives CASSLGQIVNEKLFF. This chain links TRBV5-1 with TRBJ1-4, with D possibly matching TRBD1 (5 bases). This CDR3 comprises 15 residues. Germline V gives CDR1 SGHRS, CDR2 YFSETQ. V shed 0 bases and J shed 4 bases, with 10 bases lying between them.

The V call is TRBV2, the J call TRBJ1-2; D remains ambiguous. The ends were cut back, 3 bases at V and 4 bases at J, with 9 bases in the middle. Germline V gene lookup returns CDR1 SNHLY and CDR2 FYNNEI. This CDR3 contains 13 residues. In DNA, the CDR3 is TGTGCCAGCAGTGATGCGTCCTTCTATGGCTACACCTTC. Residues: CASSDASFYGYTF. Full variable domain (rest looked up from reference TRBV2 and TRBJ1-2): EPEVTQTPSHQVTQMGQEVILRCVPISNHLYFYWYRQILGQKVEFLVSFYNNEISEKSEIFDDQFSVERPDGSNFTLKIRSTKLEDSAMYFCASSDASFYGYTFGSGTRLTVV.

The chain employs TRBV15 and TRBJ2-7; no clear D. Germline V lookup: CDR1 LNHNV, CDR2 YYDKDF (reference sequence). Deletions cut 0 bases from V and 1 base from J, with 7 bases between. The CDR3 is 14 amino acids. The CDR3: CATSRDSVSYEQYF. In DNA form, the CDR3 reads TGTGCCACCAGCAGAGATTCGGTGTCCTACGAGCAGTACTTC.

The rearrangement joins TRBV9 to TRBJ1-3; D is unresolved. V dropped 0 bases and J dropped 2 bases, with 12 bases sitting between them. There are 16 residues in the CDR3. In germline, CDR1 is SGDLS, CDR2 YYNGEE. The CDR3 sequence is CASSVGPGTTGNTIYF. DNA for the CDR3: TGTGCCAGCAGCGTAGGGCCGGGTACTACTGGAAACACCATATATTTT.